This TCR beta chain emerged from a study of OX40 agonist ivuxolimab in advanced cancers. As concerns this clone: Its specificity is not known.

TCRdb keeps only in-frame clones here, not all; method: immunoSEQ multiplex PCR. The sample has around 65,000 clones, 90% seen once. Patients had blood sampled at baseline and again on cycle 4 day 1 and cycle 7 day 1. Germline V lookup: CDR1 SNHLY, CDR2 FYNNEI. This CDR3 is 15 amino acids long. V lost 6 bases to trimming and J lost 6 bases; unmatched junction nucleotides: 9. General observations from the study: Partly responding patients at 0.1-3.0 mg/kg showed some of the smallest clonal expansion. Dosing at 0.1 to 3.0 mg/kg was accompanied by clonal expansion of CD4+ and CD8+ blood T cells by week 6. Researchers report that CD8+ T cells had, on average, more expanded clones than CD4+.

The TCR was taken from an adult with an advanced solid tumor such as melanoma, head and neck, liver or kidney cancer. The input for sequencing was CD4+ or CD8+ T cells sorted from blood, taken in a trial of the OX40 agonist ivuxolimab. The chain uses TRBV2 and TRBJ1-5; 9 nucleotides align to TRBD1. The CDR3 is CASSQGQGSVQPQHF. DNA of the CDR3: TGTGCCAGCAGCCAGGGACAGGGCTCGGTTCAGCCCCAGCATTTT.